This TCR beta chain was recovered during a study of T cells after yellow fever vaccination. Study context: For low cell numbers, libraries were made with SMART-Seq v4 Ultra Low Input.

This clonotype was detected only a few times. The antigen is undetermined. V shed 5 bases and J 8 bases; nucleotides not matched to a gene: 14. CDR1 SNHLY and CDR2 FYNNEI come from the germline V gene. The CDR3 totals 16 residues. MiXCR was run by TCRdb on the 5' RACE reads, yielding one entry per CDR3 protein. This sample yields about 550,000 distinct CDR3 sequences, of which 15% to 20% are seen a single time; roughly an eighth belongs to the top ten. Points from the study as a whole: The secondary response was weaker but peaked faster, day 5 versus 15. Detected again after the booster were most primary-vaccination clones, at 96% CD4 and approximately 85% CD8.

This clonotype was sampled from a man aged 25-40 years who received the YFV17D yellow fever vaccine. The V gene is TRBV2, the J gene TRBJ2-1, with TRBD2 identical over 8 bases. Sample: PBMCs, taken 15 days after the yellow fever booster vaccination. The CDR3 coding sequence is TGTGCCAGCAGTCCCGTGGAAACTAGCGGTCGGGATGAGCAGTTCTTC. This gives the protein CASSPVETSGRDEQFF.